Sequencing of this TCR beta chain was carried out in a study of blood T cell repertoires in COVID-19. The CDR3 extends over 15 amino acids. Trimming shortened V by 6 bases and J by 5 bases, and 21 bases separated the two germline ends. Germline V lookup: CDR1 SGDLS, CDR2 YYNGEE. Assay used: immunoSEQ multiplex PCR; TCRdb lists only in-frame clones, some missing. Counted here are a few hundred thousand clones, roughly 84% occurring once; the ten biggest clones make up 1.5% to 1.7%. Specimen: peripheral blood. The chain employs TRBV9 and TRBJ2-7, with D perhaps TRBD1 (6 bases). This receptor was obtained from a woman aged 40 to 50 who had recovered from COVID-19. CDR3 nucleotide sequence: TGTGCCAGCACGAAGGGGACATCCGCTCGGAACGAGCAGTACTTC. It encodes CASTKGTSARNEQYF.